The 30 T cell receptor beta chains below come from one sample, sequenced in a study of post-analysis software for immune sequencing data. TCR beta cDNA libraries had unique molecular identifiers. TCRdb ran MiXCR on the PCR reads and lists one entry per CDR3 protein. The data show approximately 770,000 distinct CDR3 sequences, 46% seen once. The study, taken as a whole, reports: Relative to controls, patients had about five TRBV segments at higher frequency, with TRBV5-6, TRBV5-1 and TRBV20-1 among these.

These TCRs are of unknown antigen specificity. Source material: blood. All receptors derive from a girl between 10 and 17 years old with multiple sclerosis.

This clonotype appeared a few times. The genes are TRBV2 and TRBJ2-3, with 11 positions matching TRBD2. The CDR3 is 16 residues long. The ends lost 5 bases at V and 1 base at J; junction bases unmatched: 5. Germline V CDR1 and CDR2: SNHLY, FYNNEI. The CDR3 DNA sequence: TGTGCCAGCAGTTCACTAGCGGGAGTTGGCACAGATACGCAGTATTTT. Translated: CASSSLAGVGTDTQYF.

The chain recombines TRBV4-3 with TRBJ1-1; a possible D gene is TRBD1 (5 bases). Germline lookup yields CDR1 LGHNA and CDR2 YSLEER. The CDR3 runs 15 residues. V gave up 0 bases and J gave up 5 bases, with 13 bases separating them. CDR3 sequence reads: CASSQDWGGGTEAFF. The CDR3 DNA sequence: TGCGCCAGCAGCCAAGATTGGGGCGGCGGGACTGAAGCTTTCTTT.

This sequence joins TRBV3-1 and TRBJ1-2; TRBD1 matches 7 bases. Germline V gene data show CDR1 as LGHDT and CDR2 as YNNKEL (reference sequence). This CDR3 is built from 14 residues. With V trimmed by 4 bases and J by 4 bases, 6 bases remained unmatched. In DNA, the CDR3 is TGTGCCAGCAGCCGTAAACGGGACAGCTATGGCTACACCTTC. This encodes CASSRKRDSYGYTF.

The chain uses TRBV5-6 and TRBJ2-7, with D perhaps given as TRBD1 or TRBD2 (5 bases each). This CDR3 is 14 amino acids long. Trimming cost V 1 base and J 4 bases, with 12 bases left between them. Germline CDR1 reads SGHDT; CDR2 reads YYEEEE. The CDR3 is CASSLRGPPYEQYF. The CDR3 region has the DNA TGTGCCAGCAGCTTGAGGGGACCCCCTTACGAGCAGTACTTC.

V is TRBV15 and J is TRBJ1-2, with D hard to call. The germline V gene encodes CDR1 LNHNV and CDR2 YYDKDF (reference sequence). V was trimmed by 5 bases and J by 2 bases, leaving 12 bases between them. CDR3 length: 14 residues. This chain's CDR3 is CATSHTVPNYGYTF. For the CDR3, the DNA is TGTGCCACCAGCCACACGGTACCAAACTATGGCTACACCTTC.

The chain has TRBV2 and TRBJ1-2; D gene unclear. V lost 7 bases and J lost 6, with 6 bases in between. Germline assignment: CDR1 SNHLY and CDR2 FYNNEI. There are 10 residues in the CDR3. The CDR3 DNA sequence: TGTGCCAGCACCGGAAATGGCTACACCTTC. This translates into CASTGNGYTF.

The chain combines TRBV29-1 with TRBJ2-5, with a possible D match to TRBD2 (5 bases). The ends were cut back, 3 bases at V and 5 bases at J, with 19 bases in the middle. The germline CDR1 and CDR2 sequences are SQVTM and ANQGSEA. This CDR3 region has 15 residues. Written as DNA, the CDR3 is TGCAGCGTTGACGATCAACTCGGGATCTGGGAGACCCAGTACTTC. This sequence encodes CSVDDQLGIWETQYF.

V is TRBV28 and J is TRBJ2-1; tentative D call: TRBD2 (6 bases). V lost 3 bases to trimming and J lost 7 bases, with 16 bases between them. CDR1 is MDHEN, CDR2 SYDVKM, per germline. The CDR3 loop spans 15 amino acids. CDR3 amino acids: CASSLGGGVKNEQFF. The CDR3 DNA is TGTGCCAGCAGTTTGGGAGGCGGAGTTAAGAATGAGCAGTTCTTC.

This chain joins TRBV5-5 and TRBJ1-2; D not resolved. The CDR3 sequence is 16 residues long. V lost 0 bases to trimming and J lost 5 bases, with 17 bases between them. The germline gives CDR1 SGHKS, CDR2 YYEKEE (reference sequence). CDR3 sequence: CASSLALHHPGYGYTF. The CDR3 DNA reads TGTGCCAGCAGCTTGGCCTTACACCACCCGGGATATGGCTACACCTTC. Complete variable domain (other parts from reference TRBV5-5 and TRBJ1-2): DAGVTQSPTHLIKTRGQQVTLRCSPISGHKSVSWYQQVLGQGPQFIFQYYEKEERGRGNFPDRFSARQFPNYSSELNVNALLLGDSALYLCASSLALHHPGYGYTFGSGTRLTVV.

This chain uses TRBV14 with TRBJ1-2, with TRBD1 as a possible D gene (6 bases). Trimming took 0 bases from V and 8 from J, leaving 19 bases between them. CDR1 and CDR2 (germline): SGHDN, FVKESK. The CDR3 covers 16 residues. The DNA for the CDR3 is TGTGCCAGCAGCCAAGAGATGCAGGGGTGGCCTCGGGGCTACACCTTC. Amino acids: CASSQEMQGWPRGYTF.

For this clonotype: The final CDR3 position lacks the conserved phenylalanine or tryptophan, pointing to a likely read error. This chain connects TRBV7-9 to TRBJ2-1; D is possibly TRBD2 (6 bases). Germline assignment: CDR1 SEHNR and CDR2 FQNEAQ (reference sequence). This CDR3 contains 13 residues. CDR3 in DNA: TGCGCCAGCAGCGGAGGGACCTACAATGAGCAGTTCTAC. Translated: CASSGGTYNEQFY.

This clonotype has more than one count but fewer than ten. This chain links TRBV9 with TRBJ2-3; 9 positions match TRBD2. V lost 3 bases, J lost 8 bases, and 13 bases stayed unmatched. CDR3 length: 16 residues. Germline CDR1 SGDLS, CDR2 YYNGEE. The CDR3 region has the DNA TGTGCCAGCAGCGGATTAATTAGCGGGAGTTCGGGTACGCAGTATTTT. Protein product: CASSGLISGSSGTQYF.

This clonotype was found a few times. The rearrangement uses TRBV24-1 and TRBJ2-4; TRBD2 aligns across 10 bases. Trimming took 3 bases from V and 7 from J; bases not matched to a gene: 8. CDR1 and CDR2 (germline): KGHDR, SFDVKD. The CDR3 sequence is 16 residues long. CDR3 DNA: TGTGCCACCAGTGATCCTACTAGCGGGGAGACCAACATTCAGTACTTC. Protein product: CATSDPTSGETNIQYF.

The chain couples TRBV7-2 to TRBJ1-5, with a weak D call TRBD1 (6 bases). The length of the CDR3 is 15 residues. V lost 1 base to trimming and J lost 6 bases, with 13 bases between them. Germline V gene data show CDR1 as SGHTA and CDR2 as FQGNSA. In nucleotides, the CDR3 is TGTGCCAGCAGCTTAGAGCCGGGGGCCGGTCAGCCCCAGCATTTT. Its protein is CASSLEPGAGQPQHF. Variable domain in full (rest from reference TRBV7-2 and TRBJ1-5): GAGVSQSPSNKVTEKGKDVELRCDPISGHTALYWYRQSLGQGLEFLIYFQGNSAPDKSGLPSDRFSAERTGGSVSTLTIQRTQQEDSAVYLCASSLEPGAGQPQHFGDGTRLSIL.

The genes are TRBV7-3 and TRBJ1-5, with D uncertain. The CDR3 has 15 amino acids. The ends were cut back, 5 bases at V and 6 bases at J, with 17 bases in the middle. Germline loops: CDR1 SGHTA, CDR2 FQGTGA. The DNA for the CDR3 is TGTGCCAGCAGCCCGGACGGGAGGGAGGGTCAGCCCCAGCATTTT. Translating it yields CASSPDGREGQPQHF.

The chain carries TRBV7-3 and TRBJ2-3; TRBD2 agrees at 14 bases. CDR1 is SGHTA, CDR2 FQGTGA, per germline. This CDR3 has 17 residues. Unmatched junction bases numbered 10, after V lost 5 bases and J lost 6 bases. CDR3 bases: TGTGCCAGCAGCCCGAAGGGACTAGCGGGAGCGGGCGATACGCAGTATTTT. Translating gives CASSPKGLAGAGDTQYF.

This chain joins TRBV4-3 and TRBJ2-3; D gene uncertain. V was clipped by 4 bases and J by 5 bases, with 13 bases between them. Looked up from germline, CDR1 is LGHNA and CDR2 is YSLEER. The CDR3 sequence is 14 residues long. The CDR3 DNA reads TGCGCCAGCAGCCTCTACCGGGCTGGAGATACGCAGTATTTT. Protein sequence: CASSLYRAGDTQYF.

The chain has TRBV5-6 and TRBJ2-5; 10 bases agree with TRBD1. Looked up from germline, CDR1 is SGHDT and CDR2 is YYEEEE. The CDR3 runs to 14 residues. The trim removed 4 bases at V and 9 bases at J, leaving 9 bases unmatched. CDR3 amino acids: CASSPGTGVVSQYF. The CDR3 DNA is TGTGCCAGCAGCCCCGGGACAGGGGTAGTGTCCCAGTACTTC.

This chain uses TRBV20-1 with TRBJ2-5; 9 bases agree with TRBD2. Germline CDR1 and CDR2: DFQATT and SNEGSKA (reference sequence). V gave up 2 bases and J gave up 6 bases; unmatched junction bases: 10. This CDR3 has 15 residues. CDR3 nucleotides: TGCAGTGCTAGACAGCCAGGGACTAGCTCTCAGACCCAGTACTTC. Translating it yields CSARQPGTSSQTQYF.

About this clonotype: The junction does not match germline at one end; this may be a read error. The V call is TRBV20-1, the J call TRBJ2-1; D is perhaps TRBD1 (6 bases). This CDR3 has 15 residues. Germline V CDR1 and CDR2: DFQATT, SNEGSKA (reference sequence). The chain's CDR3 is CSARDGGVSYNGQFF. DNA of the CDR3: TGCAGTGCTAGAGATGGGGGCGTCAGCTACAATGGGCAGTTCTTC.

This clonotype was seen once. The chain has TRBV20-1 and TRBJ1-4; TRBD1 agrees at 8 bases. Trimming removed 5 bases from V and 0 bases from J; junction bases left unmatched: 5. This CDR3 contains 15 residues. Germline CDR1 is DFQATT and CDR2 is SNEGSKA (reference sequence). CDR3 DNA: TGCAGTGCTCGTCGACAGGGGACAACTAATGAAAAACTGTTTTTT. Translating it yields CSARRQGTTNEKLFF.

Here the CDR3 DNA reads TGTGCCAGCAGTTTACAAAGCAATCAGCCCCAGCATTTT. It translates to CASSLQSNQPQHF. This chain joins TRBV12-3 or TRBV12-4 and TRBJ1-5; D unclear. Trimming pared 2 bases from V and 1 base from J, leaving 3 bases between. The CDR3 covers 13 residues.

The V gene is TRBV28, the J gene TRBJ2-7; D is possibly TRBD1 or TRBD2 (5 bases each). Germline V gives CDR1 MDHEN, CDR2 SYDVKM. The CDR3 runs to 14 residues. V lost 5 bases, J lost 2 bases, and 13 bases lay in between. The CDR3 DNA is TGTGCCAGCAGTAACCGGGACGGAACCTACGAGCAGTACTTC. As protein: CASSNRDGTYEQYF.

This rearrangement joins TRBV5-1 to TRBJ2-1; 12 nucleotides match TRBD1. V gave up 6 bases and J gave up 6 bases; unmatched junction bases: 10. CDR1 is SGHRS, CDR2 YFSETQ, per germline. This CDR3 has 16 residues. The chain's CDR3 is CASTPKGTGGRNEQFF. The CDR3 bases are TGCGCCAGCACCCCAAAAGGGACAGGGGGCCGCAATGAGCAGTTCTTC.

This clonotype turned up a few times. The chain is built from TRBV7-2 and TRBJ1-2; D perhaps matches TRBD1 (5 bases). The CDR3 is made up of 18 amino acids. Per the germline V gene, CDR1 is SGHTA and CDR2 is FQGNSA. V shed 4 bases and J shed 0 bases, with 21 bases lying between them. CDR3 sequence reads: CASSYPGPRTIANYGYTF. CDR3 bases: TGTGCCAGCAGCTACCCGGGACCCAGGACCATAGCTAACTATGGCTACACCTTC.

The genes are TRBV3-1 and TRBJ1-2; D unresolved. This CDR3 has 14 amino acids. Germline-derived CDR1 and CDR2 are LGHDT and YNNKEL (reference sequence). Trimming took off 3 bases at V and 4 bases at J, with 12 bases between the two ends. The CDR3, as DNA: TGTGCCAGCAGCCAGGGGAATTTTGGCTATGGCTACACCTTC. Translated: CASSQGNFGYGYTF.

The gene calls are TRBV20-1 and TRBJ2-7; possible D gene TRBD2, 6 bases. The V gene lost 0 bases and the J gene lost 0 bases, with 15 bases spanning the gap. Germline assignment: CDR1 DFQATT and CDR2 SNEGSKA (reference sequence). The CDR3 is 16 residues long. The CDR3 DNA follows: TGCAGTGCTAGAGATCCGGCGGAGACTAGCTCCTACGAGCAGTACTTC. This sequence encodes CSARDPAETSSYEQYF.

To note about this clonotype: The DNA is omitted, as the CDR3 cannot be located on it reliably, and the CDR3 follows TCRdb's listing. This sequence joins TRBV29-1 and TRBJ1-2. Germline V gives CDR1 SQVTM, CDR2 ANQGSEA. The CDR3 length equals 10 residues, ends included. CDR3 in amino acids: CSVSLYGCTF.

The V and J genes are TRBV12-3 or TRBV12-4 and TRBJ2-7, with 13 positions matching TRBD2. Trimming at V came to 4 bases and at J to 5 bases, leaving 8 bases not matched to a gene. This CDR3 is 16 amino acids long. CDR3 in amino acids: CASSSLAGGSRDEQYF. Here the CDR3 DNA reads TGTGCCAGCAGTTCACTAGCGGGAGGGTCTAGAGACGAGCAGTACTTC.

The rearrangement uses TRBV7-9 and TRBJ2-1; 9 nucleotides agree with TRBD1. V dropped 5 bases and J dropped 7; count of bases not matched to a gene: 6. Germline CDR1 is SEHNR and CDR2 is FQNEAQ (reference sequence). This CDR3 is 14 amino acids long. This chain's CDR3 is CASSEDRGGNEQFF. The CDR3, as DNA: TGTGCCAGCAGCGAGGACAGGGGTGGGAATGAGCAGTTCTTC.